These 28 T cell receptor beta chains were all obtained from the same sample, sequenced in a study of blood T cell repertoires in COVID-19 (dated by TCRdb to 2018 to 2020). The method was the immunoSEQ multiplex PCR assay. TCRdb limited this immuneACCESS table to in-frame rearrangements with V and J called. A share of clones is missing; checked studies link under half to unresolved V genes, and the rest is unexplained. The sample includes 250,000 to 300,000 clones, with about 87% observed a single time. Of the sample, roughly 7% is held by the ten largest clones. The source material was peripheral blood. The receptors were gathered from a woman in her 30s who had recovered from COVID-19.

This chain uses TRBV12-5 with TRBJ1-2; a weak D match, TRBD1 (6 bases). The CDR3 totals 13 residues. Germline V gene data show CDR1 as LGHNT and CDR2 as FRNRAP. The ends were cut back, 3 bases at V and 2 bases at J, with 7 bases in the middle. The CDR3 protein is CASGFGTNYGYTF. The CDR3 DNA follows: TGTGCTAGTGGTTTCGGGACAAACTATGGCTACACCTTC. Using reference TRBV12-5 and TRBJ1-2 for the parts outside the CDR3, the full variable domain is DARVTQTPRHKVTEMGQEVTMRCQPILGHNTVFWYRQTMMQGLELLAYFRNRAPLDDSGMPKDRFSAEMPDATLATLKIQPSEPRDSAVYFCASGFGTNYGYTFGSGTRLTVV.

The chain couples TRBV4-2 to TRBJ2-5; perhaps TRBD2 as D (5 bases). Germline CDR1 is LGHNA and CDR2 is YNFKEQ. The CDR3 length is 14 residues. V lost 4 bases and J lost 4, with 13 bases in between. The CDR3 spells CASSPGGSTETQYF. In DNA, the CDR3 is TGTGCCAGCAGCCCGGGCGGGTCCACAGAGACCCAGTACTTC.

The chain carries TRBV11-1 and TRBJ1-4, with 7 positions matching TRBD1. V shed 0 bases, J shed 2 bases, and the junction held 6 bases outside the gene matches. CDR1 and CDR2 (germline): SGHAT, FQDESV (reference sequence). The CDR3 loop spans 17 amino acids. The CDR3 DNA reads as TGTGCCAGCAGCTTAGCGGGACAGCGAGGGACTAATGAAAAACTGTTTTTT. Residues: CASSLAGQRGTNEKLFF.

The chain employs TRBV3-1 (or the pseudogene TRBV3-2) and TRBJ2-5, with unresolved D. Trimming pared 4 bases from V and 3 bases from J, leaving 18 bases between. Germline loops: CDR1 LGHDT, CDR2 YNNKEL (reference sequence). The length of the CDR3 is 16 residues. CDR3 bases: TGTGCCAGCAGCCCCCCCGCGTCAGGTTGGGAAGAGACCCAGTACTTC. The encoded protein is CASSPPASGWEETQYF.

This chain uses TRBV11-2 with TRBJ1-5; TRBD1 matches at 7 bases. CDR1 is SGHAT, CDR2 FQNNGV, per germline. CDR3 length equals 14 residues. The ends lost 5 bases at V and 4 bases at J; junction bases unmatched: 5. CDR3 amino acids: CASSPTGFNQPQHF. In nucleotides, the CDR3 is TGTGCCAGCAGCCCGACAGGGTTTAATCAGCCCCAGCATTTT.

The gene calls are TRBV30 and TRBJ2-2; D not resolved. This CDR3 contains 16 residues. The germline gives CDR1 GTSNPN, CDR2 SVGIG (reference sequence). Trimming removed 3 bases at V and 4 bases at J, with 18 bases between. The CDR3 sequence is CAWSPLVPTRTGELFF. CDR3 nucleotide sequence: TGTGCCTGGAGCCCTTTAGTCCCAACCCGCACCGGGGAGCTGTTTTTT.

The genes are TRBV11-2 and TRBJ1-5; a weak D match, TRBD1 (5 bases). Germline-derived CDR1 and CDR2 are SGHAT and FQNNGV. The CDR3 covers 14 residues. The germline V and J ends were trimmed by 5 bases and 3 bases, with 11 bases remaining between them. CDR3 bases: TGTGCCAGCAGCCCGGGACTGAACAATCAGCCCCAGCATTTT. It encodes CASSPGLNNQPQHF. The full variable domain, rest sourced from reference TRBV11-2 and TRBJ1-5, is EAGVAQSPRYKIIEKRQSVAFWCNPISGHATLYWYQQILGQGPKLLIQFQNNGVVDDSQLPKDRFSAERLKGVDSTLKIQPAKLEDSAVYLCASSPGLNNQPQHFGDGTRLSIL.

The table lists this clone with a few counts. The chain employs TRBV3-1 (or the pseudogene TRBV3-2) and TRBJ1-2; no clear D gene. CDR3 size: 15 residues. Germline-derived CDR1 and CDR2 are LGHDT and YNNKEL (reference sequence). V lost 0 bases, J lost 7 bases, and 15 bases lay in between. CDR3 in amino acids: CASSQDGEGSSGYTF. The CDR3 nucleotides are TGTGCCAGCAGCCAAGACGGGGAGGGTTCGAGTGGCTACACCTTC.

The rearrangement links TRBV6-6 to TRBJ1-1; D gene unclear. The germline gives CDR1 MNHNY, CDR2 SVGAGI (reference sequence). The CDR3 extends over 15 amino acids. Trimming pared 0 bases from V and 5 bases from J, leaving 13 bases between. The CDR3 protein is CASSYSIGGRTEAFF. The DNA for the CDR3 is TGTGCCAGCAGTTACTCGATAGGAGGGAGGACTGAAGCTTTCTTT.

V is TRBV2 and J is TRBJ2-1; D is perhaps TRBD1 (6 bases). The germline V gene has CDR1 SNHLY and CDR2 FYNNEI. The CDR3 spans 12 residues. The germline V and J ends were trimmed by 7 bases and 16 bases, with 20 bases remaining between them. The CDR3 region is CASTERDITQFF. The CDR3 DNA follows: TGTGCCAGCACAGAACGGGACATAACGCAATTCTTC.

Regarding this clone: The same CDR3 is also encoded by other DNA sequences in this sample. The chain links TRBV7-9 to TRBJ2-7, with D perhaps matching TRBD2 (6 bases). CDR1 is SEHNR and CDR2 is FQNEAQ in the germline V gene (reference sequence). Trimming left V 1 base short and J 3 bases short, with 10 bases between. The CDR3 contains 14 residues. CDR3 amino acids: CASSLETGSYEQYF. DNA of the CDR3: TGTGCCAGCAGCTTAGAGACCGGGAGCTACGAGCAGTACTTC.

The chain links TRBV4-2 to TRBJ1-2; 9 nucleotides line up with TRBD1. Germline CDR1 LGHNA, CDR2 YNFKEQ. Unmatched junction bases numbered 7, after V lost 0 bases and J lost 2 bases. This CDR3 contains 17 residues. CDR3 in amino acids: CASSQDSGTGQNYGYTF. Here the CDR3 DNA reads TGTGCCAGCAGCCAAGACTCCGGGACAGGGCAGAACTATGGCTACACCTTC.

The CDR3 loop is CASGPGPGQGYYGYTF. The CDR3, as DNA: TGTGCTAGTGGTCCCGGTCCGGGACAGGGTTACTATGGCTACACCTTC. The chain has TRBV12-5 and TRBJ1-2; 9 bases are shared with TRBD1. Germline CDR1 is LGHNT and CDR2 is FRNRAP. Trimming at V came to 5 bases and at J to 3 bases, leaving 10 bases not matched to a gene. This CDR3 spans 16 amino acids.

CDR3 loop: CASSSDRFRGYTF. In DNA, the CDR3 is TGTGCCAGTAGTTCGGACAGGTTTAGGGGCTACACCTTC. V usage is TRBV19 and J usage is TRBJ1-2; 7 positions match TRBD1. The CDR3 contains 13 residues. After removal of 5 bases from V and 8 bases from J, the junction contained 8 bases not matched to a gene. Germline V gives CDR1 LNHDA, CDR2 SQIVND (reference sequence). The entire variable domain, with the rest obtained from reference TRBV19 and TRBJ1-2, is as follows: DGGITQSPKYLFRKEGQNVTLSCEQNLNHDAMYWYRQDPGQGLRLIYYSQIVNDFQKGDIAEGYSVSREKKESFPLTVTSAQKNPTAFYLCASSSDRFRGYTFGSGTRLTVV.

The rearrangement uses TRBV29-1 and TRBJ2-5, with TRBD1 identical over 8 bases. J was trimmed by 1 base and V by 6 bases; bases with no gene match: 16. Germline V gene data show CDR1 as SQVTM and CDR2 as ANQGSEA. The CDR3 is 17 amino acids. The CDR3 loop is CSVADRGPSLIQETQYF. CDR3 bases: TGCAGCGTCGCTGACAGGGGCCCCTCACTTATCCAAGAGACCCAGTACTTC.

The J gene is TRBJ2-3, the V gene TRBV7-3; no reliable D call. Trimming left V 3 bases short and J 2 bases short, with 9 bases between. CDR1 and CDR2 (germline): SGHTA, FQGTGA. CDR3 length: 14 residues. CDR3 sequence reads: CASSFRHDTDTQYF. In nucleotides, the CDR3 is TGTGCCAGCAGCTTCCGACACGACACAGATACGCAGTATTTT.

V gene TRBV5-1 combines with J gene TRBJ1-1; 8 bases are a match to TRBD1. The CDR3 spans 15 residues. J gave up 2 bases and V 0 bases, and 3 bases lay outside the gene matches. CDR1 and CDR2 from the germline V gene are SGHRS and YFSETQ. CDR3 loop: CASSLDQGANTEAFF. CDR3 sequence (DNA): TGCGCCAGCAGCTTGGACCAGGGGGCTAACACTGAAGCTTTCTTT.

A few counts support this clone. CDR3 sequence (DNA): TGTGCCTGGAGACGACAGGGAAGGACTGAAGCTTTCTTT. It yields the protein CAWRRQGRTEAFF. The chain links TRBV30 to TRBJ1-1; the match to TRBD1 covers 7 bases. The V gene end was trimmed by 3 bases and the J gene end by 5 bases; junction bases not matched to a gene: 6. CDR1 GTSNPN and CDR2 SVGIG come from the germline V gene (reference sequence). The CDR3 consists of 13 residues.

The chain uses TRBV19 and TRBJ2-2; TRBD1 is a possible D gene (6 bases). Per the germline V gene, CDR1 is LNHDA and CDR2 is SQIVND (reference sequence). The V and J ends lost 3 bases and 0 bases respectively, with 11 bases between them. The CDR3 loop spans 16 amino acids. The CDR3 bases are TGTGCCAGTAGTATTCCAACAGGGACGAACACCGGGGAGCTGTTTTTT. This encodes CASSIPTGTNTGELFF.

V usage is TRBV2 and J usage is TRBJ1-1, with D tentatively TRBD1 (5 bases). Germline CDR1 reads SNHLY; CDR2 reads FYNNEI. V gave up 8 bases and J gave up 1 base, with 11 bases separating them. CDR3 length: 13 residues. The CDR3 loop reads CASSRGTNTEAFF. CDR3 coding DNA: TGTGCCAGCTCCCGCGGGACGAACACTGAAGCTTTCTTT.

This sequence joins TRBV2 and TRBJ2-7; 8 nucleotides align to TRBD2. This CDR3 region has 16 residues. The V gene's germline CDR1 is SNHLY and CDR2 FYNNEI. V shed 6 bases, J shed 3 bases, and the junction held 13 bases outside the gene matches. CDR3 loop: CASSAGRGTRDYEQYF. The CDR3 DNA reads as TGTGCCAGCAGCGCGGGGCGCGGGACTAGGGACTACGAGCAGTACTTC.

This chain uses TRBV14 with TRBJ2-7, with TRBD2 identical over 8 bases. The CDR3 length is 17 residues. Germline CDR1 reads SGHDN; CDR2 reads FVKESK. V was clipped by 4 bases and J by 3 bases; unmatched bases: 14. CDR3 DNA: TGTGCCAGCAGCCCACATTCAGTCGGGCGGGAGGACTACGAGCAGTACTTC. It is translated as CASSPHSVGREDYEQYF.

CDR3 bases: TGTGCCAGCAGCTCGCGGGGGGTGCAGGGCTCCTACGAGCAGTACTTC. Protein product: CASSSRGVQGSYEQYF. This chain connects TRBV7-2 to TRBJ2-7; 8 bases map to TRBD2. J gave up 0 bases and V 4 bases, and 8 bases lay outside the gene matches. Germline lookup yields CDR1 SGHTA and CDR2 FQGNSA. This CDR3 contains 16 residues.

The chain carries TRBV2 and TRBJ1-1, with D hard to call. From germline, CDR1 is SNHLY and CDR2 FYNNEI. This CDR3 comprises 13 residues. V was shortened by 5 bases and J by 1 base, with 8 bases between the two germline ends. CDR3 sequence reads: CASSRGPNTEAFF. CDR3 DNA: TGTGCCAGCAGTCGGGGTCCGAACACTGAAGCTTTCTTT.

The V gene is TRBV7-7, the J gene TRBJ1-1, with D tentatively TRBD1 (5 bases). The germline CDR1 and CDR2 sequences are SSHAT and FNYEAQ (reference sequence). The CDR3 is 13 residues long. V dropped 5 bases and J dropped 1 base, with 8 bases sitting between them. CDR3 sequence reads: CASSRDRNTEAFF. The CDR3 nucleotides read TGTGCCAGCAGCAGAGACAGGAACACTGAAGCTTTCTTT.

The chain is built from TRBV6-2 or TRBV6-3 and TRBJ1-5; 9 positions match TRBD1. Germline trimming cut 5 bases from V and 4 bases from J; bases unmatched to any gene: 9. The CDR3 consists of 16 residues. Per the germline V gene, CDR1 is MNHEY and CDR2 is SVGEGT. The CDR3 reads CASSGGDREFNQPQHF. The DNA for the CDR3 is TGTGCCAGCAGTGGGGGGGACAGGGAATTTAATCAGCCCCAGCATTTT.

The rearrangement joins TRBV2 to TRBJ2-7; D remains unclear. Germline assignment: CDR1 SNHLY and CDR2 FYNNEI. The CDR3 runs to 15 residues. V was shortened by 0 bases and J by 5 bases, with 14 bases between the two germline ends. Here the CDR3 reads CASSEARWSWDEQYF. The CDR3 DNA follows: TGTGCCAGCAGTGAAGCGCGGTGGAGCTGGGACGAGCAGTACTTC.

V is TRBV7-9 and J is TRBJ2-3, with D perhaps matching TRBD1 (6 bases). The CDR3 extends over 15 amino acids. Germline V lookup: CDR1 SEHNR, CDR2 FQNEAQ (reference sequence). V shed 6 bases and J shed 2 bases, with 15 bases lying between them. The CDR3 DNA is TGTGCCAGCAGTCCAGGGACACTTTACACAGATACGCAGTATTTT. Translating gives CASSPGTLYTDTQYF.